The text below deals with one T cell receptor (beta chain). As yet, its antigen is unknown. A junction boundary mismatches the germline segment, possibly from a read error. No cell sorting was done before RNA was extracted from the tissue. This CDR3 contains 13 residues. The record originates from a study of tumor and adjacent non-tumor tissue in lung cancer. At the level of the study: Patients comprised 12 adenocarcinoma, a couple of squamous cell carcinoma and 1 small cell lung cancer. Samples averaged around 4 million productive TCRbeta reads each.

The library came from three nested PCR rounds adapted from ARM-PCR protocols. Using its own MiXCR run on the multiplex PCR reads, TCRdb lists one record per CDR3 protein. Found here are 220,000 or so distinct CDR3 sequences, around 71% of them singletons; the top ten hold roughly 24%. Findings and limits, study-wide: Top 100 clones took a larger repertoire share in normal lung.

The chain employs TRBV12-3 or TRBV12-4 and TRBJ2-5, with a weak D call TRBD2 (6 bases). The sequence was obtained from a man between 60 and 75 years old with non-small cell lung cancer. Sequencing used lung tumor tissue. This chain's CDR3 is CASSIAAQDTQYF. The CDR3 nucleotides read TGTGCCAGCAGCATAGCGGCCCAAGACACCCAATACTTC.